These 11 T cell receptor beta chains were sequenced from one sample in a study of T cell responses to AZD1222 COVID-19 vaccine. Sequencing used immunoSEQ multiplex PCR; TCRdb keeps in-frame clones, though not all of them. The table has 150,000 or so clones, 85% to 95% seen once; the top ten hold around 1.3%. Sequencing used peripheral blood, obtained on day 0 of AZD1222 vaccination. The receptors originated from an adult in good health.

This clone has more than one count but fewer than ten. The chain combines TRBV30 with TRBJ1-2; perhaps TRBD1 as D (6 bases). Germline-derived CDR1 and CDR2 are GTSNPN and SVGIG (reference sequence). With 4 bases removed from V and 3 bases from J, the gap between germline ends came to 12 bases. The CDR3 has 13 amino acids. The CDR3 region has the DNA TGTGCCTGGATGAGGGCAGGGGACTATGGCTACACCTTC. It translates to CAWMRAGDYGYTF.

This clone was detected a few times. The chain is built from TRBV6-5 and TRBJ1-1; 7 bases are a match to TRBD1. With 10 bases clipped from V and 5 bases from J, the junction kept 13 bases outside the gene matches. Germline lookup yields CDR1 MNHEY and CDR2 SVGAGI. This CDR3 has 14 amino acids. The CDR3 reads CAIKQGPGLTEAFF. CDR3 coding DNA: TGTGCCATTAAACAGGGGCCGGGGCTGACTGAAGCTTTCTTT.

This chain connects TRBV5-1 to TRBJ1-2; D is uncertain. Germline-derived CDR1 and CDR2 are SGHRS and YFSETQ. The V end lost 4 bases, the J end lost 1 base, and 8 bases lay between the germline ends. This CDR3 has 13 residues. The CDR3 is CASSPNDNYGYTF. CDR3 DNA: TGCGCCAGCAGCCCAAACGATAACTATGGCTACACCTTC.

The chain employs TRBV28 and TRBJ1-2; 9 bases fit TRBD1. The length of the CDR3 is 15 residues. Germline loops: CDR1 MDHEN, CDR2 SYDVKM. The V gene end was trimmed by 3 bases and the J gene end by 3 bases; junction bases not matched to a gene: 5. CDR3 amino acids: CASSLGGQGDYGYTF. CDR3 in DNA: TGTGCCAGCAGTTTGGGGGGACAGGGCGACTATGGCTACACCTTC.

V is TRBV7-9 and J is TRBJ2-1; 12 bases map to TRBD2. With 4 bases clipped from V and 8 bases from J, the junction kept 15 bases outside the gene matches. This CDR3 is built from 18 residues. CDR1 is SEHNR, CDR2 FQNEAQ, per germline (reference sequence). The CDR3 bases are TGTGCCAGCAGCTCGAACGTAGGACTAGCGGGATATAATGATGAGCAGTTCTTC. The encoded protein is CASSSNVGLAGYNDEQFF.

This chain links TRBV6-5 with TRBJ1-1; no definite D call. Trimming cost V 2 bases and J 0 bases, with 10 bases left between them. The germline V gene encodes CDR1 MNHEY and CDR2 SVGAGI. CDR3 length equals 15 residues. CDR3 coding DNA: TGTGCCAGCAGTTACGAACAGTCATTGAACACTGAAGCTTTCTTT. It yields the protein CASSYEQSLNTEAFF.

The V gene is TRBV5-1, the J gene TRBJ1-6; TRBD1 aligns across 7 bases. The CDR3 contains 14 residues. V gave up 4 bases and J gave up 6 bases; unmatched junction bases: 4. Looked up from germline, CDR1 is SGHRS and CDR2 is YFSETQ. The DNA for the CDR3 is TGCGCCAGCAGCAAGACAGGGAGTAATTCACCCCTCCACTTT. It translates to CASSKTGSNSPLHF.

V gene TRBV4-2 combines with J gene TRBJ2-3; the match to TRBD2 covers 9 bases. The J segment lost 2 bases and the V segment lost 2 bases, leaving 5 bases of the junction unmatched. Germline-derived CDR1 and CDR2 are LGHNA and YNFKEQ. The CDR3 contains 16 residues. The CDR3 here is CASSQFEREVTDTQYF. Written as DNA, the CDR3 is TGTGCCAGCAGCCAATTCGAGCGGGAGGTCACAGATACGCAGTATTTT.

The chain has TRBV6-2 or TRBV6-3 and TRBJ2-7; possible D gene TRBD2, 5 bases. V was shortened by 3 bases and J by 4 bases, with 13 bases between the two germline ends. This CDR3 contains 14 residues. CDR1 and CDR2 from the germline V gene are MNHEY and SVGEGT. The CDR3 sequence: CASSYWGDYYEQYF. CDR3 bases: TGTGCCAGCAGTTATTGGGGAGACTATTACGAGCAGTACTTC.

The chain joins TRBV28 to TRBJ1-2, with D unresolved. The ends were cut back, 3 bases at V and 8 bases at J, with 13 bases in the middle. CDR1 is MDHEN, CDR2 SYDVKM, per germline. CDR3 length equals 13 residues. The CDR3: CASSFGDFRGYTF. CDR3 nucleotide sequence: TGTGCCAGCAGTTTTGGGGATTTTCGGGGCTACACCTTC.

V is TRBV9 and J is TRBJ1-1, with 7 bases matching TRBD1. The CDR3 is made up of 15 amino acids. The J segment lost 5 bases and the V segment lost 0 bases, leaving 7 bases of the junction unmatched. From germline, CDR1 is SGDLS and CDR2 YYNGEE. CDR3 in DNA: TGTGCCAGCAGCGTAGGCGCAGGGGGGTCAACTGAAGCTTTCTTT. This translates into CASSVGAGGSTEAFF. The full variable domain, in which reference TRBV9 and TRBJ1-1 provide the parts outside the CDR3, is DSGVTQTPKHLITATGQRVTLRCSPRSGDLSVYWYQQSLDQGLQFLIQYYNGEERAKGNILERFSAQQFPDLHSELNLSSLELGDSALYFCASSVGAGGSTEAFFGQGTRLTVV.